This TCR beta chain was retrieved from a study of T-cell reconstitution after alpha-beta-depleted transplantation in children. Study-wide results and limits: Expanded clones from the graft, numbering several hundred, reportedly supplied alpha-beta T cells about two months after transplant.

V gave up 0 bases and J gave up 9 bases, with 10 bases separating them. Germline lookup yields CDR1 SGHRS and CDR2 YFSETQ. The CDR3 totals 13 residues. The TCRbeta library was prepared with unique molecular identifiers. TCRdb re-analysed the PCR reads in MiXCR, keeping a single row per CDR3 protein. The sample lists some 200,000 distinct CDR3 sequences, under 8.5% occurring once. This clonotype was seen at least ten times. Its antigen is as yet unknown. Source: PBMCs, mostly from graft donor cells, taken 360 days after TCRalphabeta/CD19-depleted stem cell transplant. The receptor was derived from a male patient aged 2-15 years who had a stem cell transplant for acute myeloid leukemia, so the T cells may come from the graft donor. The V and J genes are TRBV5-1 and TRBJ2-1; D gene ambiguous. The CDR3 region has the DNA TGCGCCAGCAGCTTGGAAGCCTGGGGTGAGCAGTTCTTC. Its protein is CASSLEAWGEQFF.